The T cell receptor beta chain described here comes from a study of blood T cell repertoires in COVID-19. Turning to the study itself: COVID-19 samples collected from the United States, Italy and Spain covered acute and convalescent phases. T cells, B-cell-depleted T cells, or PBMCs supplied cDNA or gDNA.

The authors' processing: Scientists estimated how many nucleated cells there were by amplifying reference gene primers. Measured with immunoSEQ multiplex PCR; TCRdb has only the in-frame clones, and not every one. From that table come the V and J calls and clone size; the DNA was used to work out D and trimming. The top ten clones hold less than 3.5% of a sample with 140,000 to 150,000 clones, around 84% of them seen once. Trimming shortened V by 5 bases and J by 6 bases, and 23 bases separated the two germline ends. Germline values: CDR1 LNHDA, CDR2 SQIVND (reference sequence). This CDR3 comprises 17 residues.

The sequence derives from a human donor with acute or convalescent COVID-19. The donor label of this sample is uncertain. Sample: peripheral blood. V gene TRBV19 combines with J gene TRBJ2-1; D may be TRBD2 (6 bases). The CDR3 nucleotides are TGTGCCAGTAGTTTGGGCCAGGCAAGGCTGGAGGGCAATGAGCAGTTCTTC. Amino acids: CASSLGQARLEGNEQFF.